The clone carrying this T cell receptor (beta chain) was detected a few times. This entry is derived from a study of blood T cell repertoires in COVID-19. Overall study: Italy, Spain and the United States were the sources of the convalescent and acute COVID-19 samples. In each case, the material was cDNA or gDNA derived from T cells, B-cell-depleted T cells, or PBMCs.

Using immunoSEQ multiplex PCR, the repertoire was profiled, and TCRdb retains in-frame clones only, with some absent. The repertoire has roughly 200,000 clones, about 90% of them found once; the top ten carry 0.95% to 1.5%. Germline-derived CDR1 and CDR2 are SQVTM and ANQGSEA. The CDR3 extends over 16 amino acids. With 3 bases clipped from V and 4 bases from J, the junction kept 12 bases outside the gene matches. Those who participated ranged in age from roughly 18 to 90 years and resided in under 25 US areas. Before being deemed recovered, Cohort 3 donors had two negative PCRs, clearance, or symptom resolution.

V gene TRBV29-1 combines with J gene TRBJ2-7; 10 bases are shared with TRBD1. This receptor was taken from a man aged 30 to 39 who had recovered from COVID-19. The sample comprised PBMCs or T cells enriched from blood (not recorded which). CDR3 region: CSVEGTGEVAGYEQYF. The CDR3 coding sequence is TGCAGCGTTGAGGGGACAGGGGAGGTAGCGGGATACGAGCAGTACTTC.